The clone carrying this TCR beta chain was counted a few times. This sample stems from a study of radiotherapy plus CTLA-4 blockade in lung cancer. The overall study: Disease control reached more than 30%, with objective responses in roughly 19%.

The table came from immunoSEQ multiplex PCR; TCRdb's copy has only in-frame clones and leaves some out. The repertoire holds fewer than 90,000 clones, with less than 90% as singletons. This CDR3 contains 15 residues. Trimming removed 2 bases at V and 5 bases at J, with 13 bases between. The germline V gene encodes CDR1 MNHNS and CDR2 SASEGT. Sequenced here: peripheral blood, sampled from a patient treated with radiotherapy plus ipilimumab. This clonotype was obtained from a human donor with non-small cell lung cancer who had stable disease on radiotherapy plus ipilimumab. This chain uses TRBV6-1 with TRBJ1-5; D may be TRBD1 (6 bases). The CDR3 protein is CASSERGGPDQPQHF. CDR3 sequence (DNA): TGTGCCAGCAGTGAACGTGGGGGGCCGGATCAGCCCCAGCATTTT.